This TCR beta chain was identified in a study of control samples from healthy donors and cancer patients. Assay: immunoSEQ multiplex PCR; the TCRdb copy retains only in-frame clones and omits some. The sample lists just under 75,000 clones, over 75% occurring once. This clone was picked up one time. Germline CDR1 LGHNA, CDR2 YNFKEQ. This CDR3 is 20 amino acids long. Trimming cost V 3 bases and J 1 base, with 25 bases left between them. Sequencing was performed on blood. The V call is TRBV4-2, the J call TRBJ1-5; D remains unclear. The sequence was collected from a woman aged 45-59 years in good health. The CDR3 sequence: CASSQEEGIGSCASNQPQHF. The CDR3 DNA reads TGTGCCAGCAGCCAGGAAGAAGGGATTGGGAGCTGTGCGAGCAATCAGCCCCAGCATTTT.